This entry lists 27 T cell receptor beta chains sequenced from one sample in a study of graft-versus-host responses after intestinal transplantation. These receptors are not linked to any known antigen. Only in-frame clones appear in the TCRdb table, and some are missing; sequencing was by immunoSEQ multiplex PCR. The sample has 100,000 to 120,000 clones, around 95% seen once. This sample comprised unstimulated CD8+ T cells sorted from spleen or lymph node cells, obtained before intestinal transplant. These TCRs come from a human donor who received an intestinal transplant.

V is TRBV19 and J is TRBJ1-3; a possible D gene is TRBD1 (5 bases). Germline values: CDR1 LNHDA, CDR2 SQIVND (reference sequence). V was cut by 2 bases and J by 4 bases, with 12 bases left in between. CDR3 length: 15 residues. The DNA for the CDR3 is TGTGCCAGTAGTATAACAGTCCGGGGCGGAAACACCATATATTTT. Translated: CASSITVRGGNTIYF.

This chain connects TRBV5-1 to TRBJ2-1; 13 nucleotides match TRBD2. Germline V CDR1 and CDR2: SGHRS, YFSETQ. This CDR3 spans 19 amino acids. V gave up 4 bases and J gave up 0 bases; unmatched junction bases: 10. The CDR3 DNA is TGCGCCAGCAGCCACGGACTAGCGGGAGTTAGGAGCTCCTACAATGAGCAGTTCTTC. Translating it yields CASSHGLAGVRSSYNEQFF.

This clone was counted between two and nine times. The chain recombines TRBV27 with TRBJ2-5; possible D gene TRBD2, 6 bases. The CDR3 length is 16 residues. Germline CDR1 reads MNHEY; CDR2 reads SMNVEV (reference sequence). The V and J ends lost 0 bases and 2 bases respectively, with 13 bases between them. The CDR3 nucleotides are TGTGCCAGCAGTTTATCGGCGGGGAAGTCTCAAGAGACCCAGTACTTC. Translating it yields CASSLSAGKSQETQYF.

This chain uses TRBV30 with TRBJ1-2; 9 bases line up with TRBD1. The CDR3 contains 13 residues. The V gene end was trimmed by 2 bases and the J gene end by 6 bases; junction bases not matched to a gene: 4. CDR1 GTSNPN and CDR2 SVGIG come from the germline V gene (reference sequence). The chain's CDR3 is CAWSPGQGNGYTF. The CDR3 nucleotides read TGTGCCTGGAGTCCCGGACAGGGGAATGGCTACACCTTC.

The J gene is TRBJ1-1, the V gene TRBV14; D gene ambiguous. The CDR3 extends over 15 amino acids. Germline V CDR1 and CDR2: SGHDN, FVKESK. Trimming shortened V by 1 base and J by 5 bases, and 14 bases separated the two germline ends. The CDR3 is CASSQGGSPRTEAFF. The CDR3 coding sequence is TGTGCCAGCAGCCAAGGTGGCAGTCCGAGAACTGAAGCTTTCTTT.

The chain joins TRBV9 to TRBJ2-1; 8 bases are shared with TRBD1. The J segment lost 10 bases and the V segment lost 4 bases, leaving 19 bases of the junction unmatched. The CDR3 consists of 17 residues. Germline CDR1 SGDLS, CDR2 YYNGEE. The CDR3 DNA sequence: TGTGCCAGCAGCTTCGCCCGAGAGACAGGGGAGAGGAACGAGCAGTTCTTC. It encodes CASSFARETGERNEQFF.

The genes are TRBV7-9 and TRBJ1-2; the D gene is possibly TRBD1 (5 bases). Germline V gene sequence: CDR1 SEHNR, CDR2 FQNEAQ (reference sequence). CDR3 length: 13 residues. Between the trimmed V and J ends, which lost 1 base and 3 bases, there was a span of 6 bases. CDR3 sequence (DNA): TGTGCCAGCAGCTTAGAAGGGGACTATGGCTACACCTTC. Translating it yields CASSLEGDYGYTF.

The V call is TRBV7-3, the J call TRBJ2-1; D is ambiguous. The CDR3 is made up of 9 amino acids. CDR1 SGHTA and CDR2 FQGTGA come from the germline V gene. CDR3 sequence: CGPYNEQFF. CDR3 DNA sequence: TGTGGGCCCTACAATGAGCAGTTCTTC.

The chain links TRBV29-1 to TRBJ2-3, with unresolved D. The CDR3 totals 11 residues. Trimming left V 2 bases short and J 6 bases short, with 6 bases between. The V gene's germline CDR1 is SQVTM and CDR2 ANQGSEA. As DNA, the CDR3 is TGCAGCGTTGAACCTAACGATACGCAGTATTTT. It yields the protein CSVEPNDTQYF.

The CDR3 DNA follows: TGTGCCAGCAGTGTCATTGTACGCGGGCTCAATGAGCAGTTCTTC. It specifies CASSVIVRGLNEQFF. This chain connects TRBV6-5 to TRBJ2-1, with a tentative D call TRBD2 (5 bases). This CDR3 is built from 15 residues. Germline values: CDR1 MNHEY, CDR2 SVGAGI. V lost 5 bases and J lost 6, with 17 bases in between.

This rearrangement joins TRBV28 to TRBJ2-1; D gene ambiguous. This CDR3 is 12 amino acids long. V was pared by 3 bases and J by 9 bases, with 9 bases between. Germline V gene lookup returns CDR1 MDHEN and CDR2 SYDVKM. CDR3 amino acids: CASSFLVGEQFF. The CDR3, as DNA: TGTGCCAGCAGTTTCCTAGTGGGTGAGCAGTTCTTC. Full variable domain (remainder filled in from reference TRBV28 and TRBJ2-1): DVKVTQSSRYLVKRTGEKVFLECVQDMDHENMFWYRQDPGLGLRLIYFSYDVKMKEKGDIPEGYSVSREKKERFSLILESASTNQTSMYLCASSFLVGEQFFGPGTRLTVL.

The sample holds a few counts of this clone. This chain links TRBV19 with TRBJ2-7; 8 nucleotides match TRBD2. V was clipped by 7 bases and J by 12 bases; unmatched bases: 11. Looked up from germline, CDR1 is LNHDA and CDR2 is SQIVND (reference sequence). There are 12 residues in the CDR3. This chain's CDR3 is CASTKEGLEMYF. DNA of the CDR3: TGTGCCAGTACGAAAGAGGGACTAGAGATGTACTTC. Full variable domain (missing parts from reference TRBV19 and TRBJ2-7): DGGITQSPKYLFRKEGQNVTLSCEQNLNHDAMYWYRQDPGQGLRLIYYSQIVNDFQKGDIAEGYSVSREKKESFPLTVTSAQKNPTAFYLCASTKEGLEMYFGPGTRLTVT.

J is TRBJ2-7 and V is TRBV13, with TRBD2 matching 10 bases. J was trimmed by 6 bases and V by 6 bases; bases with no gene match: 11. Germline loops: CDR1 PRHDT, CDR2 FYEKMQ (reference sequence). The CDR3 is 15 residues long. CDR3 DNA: TGTGCCAGCAGATCGAAACTAGCGGGACAACCCGAGCAGTACTTC. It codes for CASRSKLAGQPEQYF. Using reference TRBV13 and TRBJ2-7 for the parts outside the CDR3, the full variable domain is AAGVIQSPRHLIKEKRETATLKCYPIPRHDTVYWYQQGPGQDPQFLISFYEKMQSDKGSIPDRFSAQQFSDYHSELNMSSLELGDSALYFCASRSKLAGQPEQYFGPGTRLTVT.

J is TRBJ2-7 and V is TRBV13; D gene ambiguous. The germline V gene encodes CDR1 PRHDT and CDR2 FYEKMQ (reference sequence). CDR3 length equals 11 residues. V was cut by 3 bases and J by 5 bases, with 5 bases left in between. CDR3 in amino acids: CASSLTHEQYF. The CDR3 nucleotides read TGTGCCAGCAGCTTGACCCACGAGCAGTACTTC.

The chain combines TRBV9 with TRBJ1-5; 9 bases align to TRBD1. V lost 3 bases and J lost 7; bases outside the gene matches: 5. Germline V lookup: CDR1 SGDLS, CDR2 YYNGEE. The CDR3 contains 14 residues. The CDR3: CASSGQGGNQPQHF. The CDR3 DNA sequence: TGTGCCAGCAGCGGACAGGGGGGAAACCAGCCCCAGCATTTT.

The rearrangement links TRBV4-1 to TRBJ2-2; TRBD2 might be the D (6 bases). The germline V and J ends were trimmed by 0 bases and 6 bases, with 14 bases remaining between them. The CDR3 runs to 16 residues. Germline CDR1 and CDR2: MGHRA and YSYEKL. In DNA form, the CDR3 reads TGCGCCAGCAGCCAAGAATCCGGGAGCTGGGCCGGGGAGCTGTTTTTT. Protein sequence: CASSQESGSWAGELFF.

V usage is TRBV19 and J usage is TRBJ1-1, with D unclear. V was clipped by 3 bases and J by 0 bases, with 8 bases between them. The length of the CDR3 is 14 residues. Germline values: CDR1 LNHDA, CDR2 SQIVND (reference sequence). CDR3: CASSMYSMNTEAFF. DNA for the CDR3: TGTGCCAGTAGTATGTACAGCATGAACACTGAAGCTTTCTTT. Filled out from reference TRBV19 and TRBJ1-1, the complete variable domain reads DGGITQSPKYLFRKEGQNVTLSCEQNLNHDAMYWYRQDPGQGLRLIYYSQIVNDFQKGDIAEGYSVSREKKESFPLTVTSAQKNPTAFYLCASSMYSMNTEAFFGQGTRLTVV.

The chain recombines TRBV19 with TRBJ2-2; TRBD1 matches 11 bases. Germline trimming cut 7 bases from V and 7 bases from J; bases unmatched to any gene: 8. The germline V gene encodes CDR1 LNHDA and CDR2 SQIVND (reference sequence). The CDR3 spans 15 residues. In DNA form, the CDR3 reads TGTGCCAGTACTCGAGGACAGGGGGCCGACGGGGAGCTGTTTTTT. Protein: CASTRGQGADGELFF.

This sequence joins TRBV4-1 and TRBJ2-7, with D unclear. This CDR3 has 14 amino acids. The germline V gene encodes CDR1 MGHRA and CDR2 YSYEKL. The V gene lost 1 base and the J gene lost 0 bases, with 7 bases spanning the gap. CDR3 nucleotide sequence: TGCGCCAGCAGCCAAGTTGGGTCCTCCTACGAGCAGTACTTC. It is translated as CASSQVGSSYEQYF.

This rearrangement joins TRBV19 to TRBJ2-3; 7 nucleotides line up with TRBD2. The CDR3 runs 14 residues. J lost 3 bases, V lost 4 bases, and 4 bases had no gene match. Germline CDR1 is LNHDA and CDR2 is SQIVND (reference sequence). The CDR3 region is CASSSGSRTDTQYF. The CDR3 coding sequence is TGTGCCAGTAGTAGCGGGAGTAGGACAGATACGCAGTATTTT.

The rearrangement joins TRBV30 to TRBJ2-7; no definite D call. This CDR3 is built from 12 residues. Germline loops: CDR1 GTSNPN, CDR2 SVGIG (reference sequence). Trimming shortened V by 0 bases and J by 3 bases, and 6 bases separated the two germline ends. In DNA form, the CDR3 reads TGTGCCTGGAGTGTACTGCACTACGAGCAGTACTTC. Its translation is CAWSVLHYEQYF.

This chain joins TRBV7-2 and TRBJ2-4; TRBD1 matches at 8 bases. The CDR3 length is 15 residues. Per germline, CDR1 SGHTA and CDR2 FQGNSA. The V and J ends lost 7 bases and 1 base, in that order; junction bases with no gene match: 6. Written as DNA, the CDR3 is TGTGCCAGCAAGCGGAGGACAGGGGCCAAAAACATTCAGTACTTC. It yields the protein CASKRRTGAKNIQYF.

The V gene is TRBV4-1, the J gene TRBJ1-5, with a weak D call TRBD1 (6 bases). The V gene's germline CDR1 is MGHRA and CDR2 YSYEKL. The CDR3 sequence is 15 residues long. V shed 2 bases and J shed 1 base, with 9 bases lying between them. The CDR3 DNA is TGCGCCAGCAGCCAAACGGGGGGCAGCAATCAGCCCCAGCATTTT. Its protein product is CASSQTGGSNQPQHF.

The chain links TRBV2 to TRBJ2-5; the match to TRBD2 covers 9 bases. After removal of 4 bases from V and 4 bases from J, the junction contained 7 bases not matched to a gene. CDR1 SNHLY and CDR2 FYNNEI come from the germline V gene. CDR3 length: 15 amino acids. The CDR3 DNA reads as TGTGCCAGCAGTGTTGCGGGAGGGCCGCGAGAGACCCAGTACTTC. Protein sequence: CASSVAGGPRETQYF.

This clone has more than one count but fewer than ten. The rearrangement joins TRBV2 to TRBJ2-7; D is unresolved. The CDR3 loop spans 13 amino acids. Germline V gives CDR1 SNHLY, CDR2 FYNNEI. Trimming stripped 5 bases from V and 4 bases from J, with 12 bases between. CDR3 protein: CASSSETAYEQYF. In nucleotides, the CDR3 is TGTGCCAGCAGTAGCGAGACGGCATACGAGCAGTACTTC.

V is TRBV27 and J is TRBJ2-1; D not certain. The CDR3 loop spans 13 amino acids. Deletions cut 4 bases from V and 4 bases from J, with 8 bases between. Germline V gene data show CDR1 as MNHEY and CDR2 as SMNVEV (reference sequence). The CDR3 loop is CASSWRSYNEQFF. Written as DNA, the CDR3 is TGTGCCAGCAGTTGGCGATCTTACAATGAGCAGTTCTTC.

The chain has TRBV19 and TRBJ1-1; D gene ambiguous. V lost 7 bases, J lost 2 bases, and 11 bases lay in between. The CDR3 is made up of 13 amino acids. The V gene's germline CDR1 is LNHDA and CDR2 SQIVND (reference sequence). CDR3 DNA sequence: TGTGCCAGTACCGTGGGGTCTAACACTGAAGCTTTCTTT. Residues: CASTVGSNTEAFF. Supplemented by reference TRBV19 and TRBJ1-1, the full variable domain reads DGGITQSPKYLFRKEGQNVTLSCEQNLNHDAMYWYRQDPGQGLRLIYYSQIVNDFQKGDIAEGYSVSREKKESFPLTVTSAQKNPTAFYLCASTVGSNTEAFFGQGTRLTVV.